Listed here are 10 T cell receptor beta chains from one sample, sequenced in a study of blood T cell repertoires in COVID-19. Method: immunoSEQ multiplex PCR; TCRdb's copy keeps in-frame clones and lacks some. The sample holds 100,000 or so clones, about 86% seen once. The sample comprised peripheral blood. These receptors were obtained from a man at least 80 years old with acute or convalescent COVID-19.

This clone was counted a few times. The chain couples TRBV7-8 to TRBJ1-2; TRBD1 aligns across 8 bases. The V gene end was trimmed by 2 bases and the J gene end by 4 bases; junction bases not matched to a gene: 6. Germline V gives CDR1 SGHVS, CDR2 FQNEAQ. CDR3 length: 15 amino acids. Here the CDR3 reads CASSLRAGGFYGYTF. For the CDR3, the DNA is TGTGCCAGCAGCTTAAGGGCAGGGGGCTTCTATGGCTACACCTTC. The complete variable domain, with remaining parts taken from reference TRBV7-8 and TRBJ1-2, reads GAGVSQSPRYKVAKRGQDVALRCDPISGHVSLFWYQQALGQGPEFLTYFQNEAQLDKSGLPSDRFFAERPEGSVSTLKIQRTQQEDSAVYLCASSLRAGGFYGYTFGSGTRLTVV.

The chain links TRBV3-1 (or the pseudogene TRBV3-2) to TRBJ2-7, with 11 bases matching TRBD1. Germline CDR1 reads LGHDT; CDR2 reads YNNKEL (reference sequence). V lost 5 bases to trimming and J lost 2 bases; unmatched junction nucleotides: 5. The CDR3 totals 15 residues. CDR3 sequence reads: CASSSKGQGAYEQYF. CDR3 bases: TGTGCCAGCAGCTCTAAGGGACAGGGGGCCTACGAGCAGTACTTC.

V is TRBV7-3 and J is TRBJ2-7; 12 bases are a match to TRBD2. CDR3 length equals 17 residues. The germline V gene has CDR1 SGHTA and CDR2 FQGTGA. Trimming at V came to 2 bases and at J to 6 bases, leaving 11 bases not matched to a gene. CDR3 coding DNA: TGTGCCAGCAGCTTATCGGGCCTGACTAGCGGGAGTAGCGAGCAGTACTTC. Translation: CASSLSGLTSGSSEQYF. The full variable domain, rest sourced from reference TRBV7-3 and TRBJ2-7, is GAGVSQTPSNKVTEKGKYVELRCDPISGHTALYWYRQSLGQGPEFLIYFQGTGAADDSGLPNDRFFAVRPEGSVSTLKIQRTERGDSAVYLCASSLSGLTSGSSEQYFGPGTRLTVT.

This rearrangement joins TRBV28 to TRBJ1-5; D not certain. The germline V gene encodes CDR1 MDHEN and CDR2 SYDVKM. V lost 3 bases and J lost 7, with 10 bases in between. This CDR3 has 13 residues. The CDR3 loop is CASSFDRGQPQHF. CDR3 DNA: TGTGCCAGCAGTTTCGACCGGGGACAGCCCCAGCATTTT.

V and J are TRBV4-1 and TRBJ2-1; D unresolved. Trimming shortened V by 8 bases and J by 2 bases, and 25 bases separated the two germline ends. CDR1 is MGHRA and CDR2 is YSYEKL in the germline V gene. CDR3 length: 18 residues. CDR3 protein: CASAVGGSPGPTYNEQFF. CDR3 coding DNA: TGCGCCAGCGCTGTTGGCGGCTCGCCGGGTCCTACCTACAATGAGCAGTTCTTC.

The V and J genes are TRBV27 and TRBJ2-5; D not resolved. The germline V gene encodes CDR1 MNHEY and CDR2 SMNVEV (reference sequence). This CDR3 has 14 residues. The ends were cut back, 7 bases at V and 2 bases at J, with 14 bases in the middle. CDR3 protein: CASNLLRGQETQYF. CDR3 in DNA: TGTGCCAGCAACCTACTACGAGGTCAAGAGACCCAGTACTTC.

The chain combines TRBV28 with TRBJ1-2; TRBD1 agrees at 7 bases. Losses at the gene ends were 4 bases for V and 4 bases for J; bases not matched to a gene: 9. This CDR3 comprises 15 residues. Looked up from germline, CDR1 is MDHEN and CDR2 is SYDVKM. As DNA, the CDR3 is TGTGCCAGCAGTTCTCGACAGGGAAAAGGCTATGGCTACACCTTC. It is translated as CASSSRQGKGYGYTF.

This clone was counted only a few times. The rearrangement joins TRBV5-4 to TRBJ2-5, with TRBD2 matching 12 bases. Germline trimming cut 4 bases from V and 4 bases from J; bases unmatched to any gene: 5. The CDR3 length is 15 residues. Per the germline V gene, CDR1 is SGHNT and CDR2 is YYREEE (reference sequence). CDR3 bases: TGTGCCAGCAGCCCGACTAGCGGGAGCCGAGAGACCCAGTACTTC. This translates into CASSPTSGSRETQYF.

J is TRBJ2-7 and V is TRBV28; TRBD2 is a possible D gene (6 bases). Trimming took off 6 bases at V and 2 bases at J, with 17 bases between the two ends. The CDR3 is 15 residues long. The germline CDR1 and CDR2 sequences are MDHEN and SYDVKM. The CDR3 region is CASRPGGTLTYEQYF. The CDR3 DNA follows: TGTGCCAGCAGACCCGGCGGGACTCTTACCTACGAGCAGTACTTC.

Concerning this clone: The junction and the germline gene differ at one end; a read error may be behind it. The rearrangement uses TRBV6-5 and TRBJ1-4; D possibly corresponds to TRBD1 (6 bases). Germline V gene data show CDR1 as MNHEY and CDR2 as SVGAGI. The CDR3 covers 11 residues. For the CDR3, the DNA is TGTGCCAGCAGTACCCTGACAGGCTGGGGGTTT. It codes for CASSTLTGWGF.